This T cell receptor (beta chain) came from a study of shared clonotypes between healthy human individuals. Study-level background: In total, the donors were two women and a few men aged 18 to 49. Each donor's CD8 memory used one plate, CD8 naive two, each CD4 subset three. Study conclusions and caveats: Approximately 5% was the fraction of naive CD4 clonotypes found shared across a few donors. Despite large depth, rarefaction showed incomplete sorted-subset sequencing.

This clone occurred once. Antigen unknown. The CDR3 consists of 15 residues. V gave up 1 base and J gave up 8 bases; unmatched junction bases: 8. Per germline, CDR1 SGHRS and CDR2 YFSETQ. Assay: immunoSEQ multiplex PCR; the TCRdb copy retains only in-frame clones and omits some. The profile shows about 1.1 million clones, 60% to 85% of them singletons. The source of this sequence is a man between 18 and 35 years old in good health. Some clones in this sample may be carry-over from other donors' samples. Specimen: memory CD4+ T cells from PBMCs. The subset was: CD45RA-negative fraction. The V call is TRBV5-1, the J call TRBJ1-4; 7 bases are a match to TRBD1. The CDR3 DNA sequence: TGCGCCAGCAGCTTGACAGGGACAGCTGAGGAAAAACTGTTTTTT. Amino acid sequence: CASSLTGTAEEKLFF.